These T cell receptor beta chains were read from a single sample in a study of OX40 agonist ivuxolimab in advanced cancers. Only in-frame clones appear in the TCRdb table, and some are missing; sequencing was by immunoSEQ multiplex PCR. The sample carries more than 50,000 clones, around 90% recorded once. The specimen was CD4+ or CD8+ T cells sorted from blood, collected in a trial of the OX40 agonist ivuxolimab. Receptors were obtained from an adult with an advanced solid tumor such as melanoma, head and neck, liver or kidney cancer. Both conserved end residues are part of each CDR3. Each record gives: clone size, D gene, J gene, V gene, CDR3 DNA, CDR3 protein. D genes are given only for firm matches. Clone size is stated in some rows and not others, as once, few, many or a class when expanded.

clone_size: .
d_call: .
j_call: TRBJ2-3
v_call: TRBV18
cdr3_nt: TGTGCCAGCTCACCACCGTTGAAAGGGGGCACAGATACGCAGTATTTT
cdr3_aa: CASSPPLKGGTDTQYF

clone_size: .
d_call: .
j_call: TRBJ1-4
v_call: TRBV7-2
cdr3_nt: TGTGCCAGCAGCTCCCAACTGGCAACTAATGAAAAACTGTTTTTT
cdr3_aa: CASSSQLATNEKLFF

clone_size: .
d_call: .
j_call: TRBJ2-3
v_call: TRBV7-8
cdr3_nt: TGTGCCAGCAGCCCCCTAGGGGGAGATACGCAGTATTTT
cdr3_aa: CASSPLGGDTQYF

clone_size: .
d_call: TRBD1
j_call: TRBJ1-5
v_call: TRBV10-3
cdr3_nt: TGTGCCATCAGTGATAGACAGGGTGGAAGCAATCAGCCCCAGCATTTT
cdr3_aa: CAISDRQGGSNQPQHF

clone_size: .
d_call: .
j_call: TRBJ1-1
v_call: TRBV19
cdr3_nt: TGTGCCAGTAGTATCTCAGGGCCCGCGGAAGCTTTCTTT
cdr3_aa: CASSISGPAEAFF

clone_size: .
d_call: TRBD2
j_call: TRBJ2-2
v_call: TRBV19
cdr3_nt: TGTGCCAGTAGTGCAACAAGAAGAGCGGGATTGCACACCGGGGAGCTGTTTTTT
cdr3_aa: CASSATRRAGLHTGELFF

clone_size: .
d_call: .
j_call: TRBJ2-3
v_call: TRBV27
cdr3_nt: TGTGCCAGCAGTTTGGCCCCCCTTACTAGCAATACGCAGTATTTT
cdr3_aa: CASSLAPLTSNTQYF

clone_size: few
d_call: .
j_call: TRBJ2-7
v_call: TRBV7-9
cdr3_nt: TGTGCCAGCAGCTTGTGGGTCCAGTCCTACGAGCAGTACTTC
cdr3_aa: CASSLWVQSYEQYF

clone_size: .
d_call: TRBD1
j_call: TRBJ2-7
v_call: TRBV5-1
cdr3_nt: TGCGCCAGCAGCTTGGGAAGGGGGCCCTACGAGCAGTACTTC
cdr3_aa: CASSLGRGPYEQYF

clone_size: .
d_call: TRBD2
j_call: TRBJ2-3
v_call: TRBV6-1
cdr3_nt: TGTGCCAGCACTTCTAGCGGGGGAGCGCAGTATTTT
cdr3_aa: CASTSSGGAQYF